The clone carrying this T cell receptor beta chain was observed a handful of times. The entry originates in a study of T-cell reconstitution after alpha-beta-depleted transplantation in children. The germline V gene encodes CDR1 LGHNA and CDR2 YSLEER. The CDR3 sequence is 16 residues long. J lost 1 base, V lost 2 bases, and 2 bases had no gene match. As it was prepared, the TCRbeta library received unique molecular identifiers. MiXCR, run by TCRdb on the PCR reads, gives a single entry per CDR3 protein. The sample contains about 470,000 distinct CDR3 sequences, about 45% of which appear only once. The input for sequencing was PBMCs, taken before TCRalphabeta/CD19-depleted stem cell transplant. The chain carries TRBV4-3 and TRBJ2-2; the match to TRBD2 covers 9 bases. This TCR derives from a girl under 10 years old with aplastic anemia, due to receive a stem cell transplant. CDR3 amino acids: CASSQRTSENTGELFF. As DNA, the CDR3 is TGCGCCAGCAGCCAAAGGACTAGCGAGAACACCGGGGAGCTGTTTTTT.